A selection of T cell receptor beta chains follows, all from one sample in a study of cytomegalovirus exposure and HLA in healthy donors. Libraries were prepared by immunoSEQ multiplex PCR; TCRdb keeps only in-frame clonotypes and omits some of them. The sample holds roughly 140,000 clones, roughly 91% seen once. The sequenced sample was PBMCs. The receptors stem from a woman younger than 35 in good health and CMV-seropositive. CDR3s include the opening cysteine and the closing phenylalanine or tryptophan. A D gene is named only where the DNA matches it firmly. The size field is filled for only some rows; it gives once, few, many or a size class.

size	D	J	V	length	CDR3	DNA
NA	TRBD1	TRBJ1-2	TRBV9	15	CASSASGGRNYGYTF	TGTGCCAGCAGCGCCTCAGGGGGTAGAAACTATGGCTACACCTTC
NA	NA	TRBJ1-1	TRBV5-4	14	CASSFGLGWTEAFF	TGTGCCAGCAGCTTCGGACTGGGTTGGACTGAAGCTTTCTTT
NA	NA	TRBJ1-5	TRBV30	16	CAWSPGQPYSNQPQHF	TGTGCCTGGAGTCCCGGACAACCATATAGCAATCAGCCCCAGCATTTT
NA	NA	TRBJ1-2	TRBV19	13	CASSIVGQPQATF	TGTGCCAGTAGTATAGTCGGACAGCCCCAGGCCACCTTC
NA	NA	TRBJ2-5	TRBV6-1	13	CASSPGLQETQYF	TGTGCCAGCAGCCCGGGGTTACAAGAGACCCAGTACTTC
NA	TRBD2	TRBJ2-5	TRBV14	16	CASSQWTSGIQETQYF	TGTGCCAGCAGCCAGTGGACTAGCGGGATACAAGAGACCCAGTACTTC
NA	NA	TRBJ1-3	TRBV5-6	13	CASSFGQGNTIYF	TGTGCCAGCAGCTTTGGGCAGGGAAACACCATATATTTT
once	NA	TRBJ1-4	TRBV11-3	15	CASSLDPATNEKLFF	TGTGCCAGCAGCTTAGATCCAGCAACTAATGAAAAACTGTTTTTT
once	TRBD2	TRBJ2-2	TRBV5-1	16	CASSRGLAGATGELFF	TGCGCCAGCAGCCGGGGACTAGCGGGAGCCACCGGGGAGCTGTTTTTT
NA	TRBD1	TRBJ1-2	TRBV27	15	CASSGTGQDNYGYTF	TGTGCCAGCAGTGGCACGGGACAGGATAACTATGGCTACACCTTC
NA	TRBD2	TRBJ2-1	TRBV5-8	17	CASSSGLAVLPADEQFF	TGTGCCAGCAGCTCGGGACTAGCGGTCCTCCCCGCCGATGAGCAGTTCTTC
NA	TRBD1	TRBJ2-3	TRBV29-1	14	CSVAGTGVSDTQYF	TGCAGCGTTGCCGGGACAGGGGTGTCAGATACGCAGTATTTT
NA	NA	TRBJ2-3	TRBV5-6	14	CASSLVLPGDTQYF	TGTGCCAGCAGCTTGGTACTCCCGGGGGATACGCAGTATTTT
NA	NA	TRBJ2-3	TRBV14	13	CASSQEGRDTQYF	TGTGCCAGCAGCCAAGAGGGGAGAGACACGCAGTATTTT
NA	NA	TRBJ1-2	TRBV19	15	CASSIDGQSNYGYTF	TGTGCCAGTAGTATAGATGGACAGTCTAACTATGGCTACACCTTC
once	TRBD1	TRBJ2-2	TRBV25-1	16	CASSEYDRANTGELFF	TGTGCCAGCAGTGAATACGACAGGGCGAACACCGGGGAGCTGTTTTTT
once	TRBD1	TRBJ2-3	TRBV6-6	14	CASIQGTGWDTQYF	TGTGCCAGCATCCAGGGGACAGGCTGGGATACGCAGTATTTT
NA	TRBD1	TRBJ2-1	TRBV29-1	11	CSVSRGNEQFF	TGCAGCGTATCCAGGGGGAATGAGCAGTTCTTC
NA	NA	TRBJ2-5	TRBV29-1	12	CSVEERGGTQYF	TGCAGCGTTGAGGAGAGGGGGGGGACCCAGTACTTC
few	TRBD1	TRBJ1-2	TRBV10-3	14	CAISDIQGTYGYTF	TGTGCCATCAGCGATATACAGGGGACCTATGGCTACACCTTC
NA	TRBD1	TRBJ2-3	TRBV12-5	16	CASSYRDRVFADTQYF	TGTGCTAGTTCCTACCGGGACAGGGTATTCGCAGATACGCAGTATTTT
NA	NA	TRBJ2-7	TRBV6-6	16	CASRSDTFLVGGEQYF	TGTGCCAGCAGAAGTGACACTTTTCTAGTAGGAGGCGAGCAGTACTTC
NA	TRBD2	TRBJ2-3	TRBV6-1	14	CASSLGLDGGTQYF	TGTGCCAGCAGTCTCGGACTAGACGGTGGTACGCAGTATTTT
NA	TRBD1	TRBJ1-5	TRBV6-1	15	CASTTIDRGFKPQHF	TGTGCCAGCACCACCATTGACAGGGGCTTTAAGCCCCAGCATTTT
NA	NA	TRBJ2-2	TRBV7-9	11	CASSGYRELFF	TGTGCCAGCTCAGGGTACCGGGAGCTGTTTTTT
NA	NA	TRBJ1-5	TRBV5-1	15	CASSLEGYSNQPQHF	TGCGCCAGCAGCTTGGAGGGGTACAGCAATCAGCCCCAGCATTTT
NA	TRBD2	TRBJ2-7	TRBV28	14	CASSLGGSLYEQYF	TGTGCCAGCAGTTTGGGGGGGTCGTTGTACGAGCAGTACTTC
NA	NA	TRBJ2-3	TRBV2	16	CASSPLRRNPTDTQYF	TGTGCCAGCAGCCCCCTTCGGCGGAACCCCACAGATACGCAGTATTTT
NA	TRBD1	TRBJ2-7	TRBV29-1	18	CSVEDSLGEAGGFYEQYF	TGCAGCGTTGAAGACTCTCTCGGAGAGGCAGGGGGCTTCTACGAGCAGTACTTC
NA	TRBD2	TRBJ2-5	TRBV27	14	CASSLAGGDETQYF	TGTGCCAGCAGCCTAGCGGGAGGGGATGAGACCCAGTACTTC
NA	NA	TRBJ2-6	TRBV11-2	16	CASSLVPGAGANVLTF	TGTGCCAGCAGCTTAGTACCAGGGGCTGGGGCCAACGTCCTGACTTTC
NA	NA	TRBJ1-1	TRBV10-3	13	CAISGALNTEAFF	TGTGCCATCAGTGGGGCTTTGAACACTGAAGCTTTCTTT
NA	TRBD1	TRBJ2-7	TRBV6-1	14	CASRETGGSYEQYF	TGTGCCAGCAGGGAGACAGGGGGCTCCTACGAGCAGTACTTC
NA	TRBD1	TRBJ2-1	TRBV4-2	18	CASSHEYLQGALLNEQFF	TGTGCCAGCAGCCACGAATACTTACAGGGGGCGCTTCTCAATGAGCAGTTCTTC
once	NA	TRBJ2-5	TRBV30	14	CAWSVRRRQETQYF	TGTGCCTGGAGTGTACGGAGACGGCAAGAGACCCAGTACTTC
NA	NA	TRBJ2-5	TRBV15	16	CATSRAPSKAGETQYF	TGTGCCACCAGCAGAGCCCCTTCAAAAGCGGGAGAGACCCAGTACTTC
NA	TRBD2	TRBJ2-7	TRBV29-1	13	CSVGTRLSYEQYF	TGCAGCGTGGGGACTAGACTTTCCTACGAGCAGTACTTC
NA	TRBD2	TRBJ2-7	TRBV7-9	15	CASRASGGKTYEQYF	TGTGCCAGCAGGGCTAGCGGGGGAAAGACCTACGAGCAGTACTTC
NA	TRBD2	TRBJ2-1	TRBV29-1	15	CSVEDLAGVGNEQFF	TGCAGCGTTGAAGATCTAGCGGGAGTGGGGAATGAGCAGTTCTTC
NA	NA	TRBJ2-2	TRBV19	15	CASSPTGGRAGELFF	TGTGCCAGTAGTCCCACCGGTGGGCGAGCCGGGGAGCTGTTTTTT
once	TRBD2	TRBJ2-1	TRBV10-2	16	CASSRSASGRGDEQFF	TGCGCCAGCAGTAGGTCAGCTAGCGGGAGGGGTGATGAGCAGTTCTTC
NA	NA	TRBJ2-1	TRBV7-7	15	CASSPGRGFLNEQFF	TGTGCCAGCAGCCCCGGCAGGGGATTCCTCAATGAGCAGTTCTTC
NA	NA	TRBJ2-2	TRBV7-2	15	CASSLVLAGPGELFF	TGTGCCAGCAGCTTAGTACTCGCAGGGCCCGGGGAGCTGTTTTTT
NA	NA	TRBJ2-7	TRBV5-5	13	CASSLYSGYEQYF	TGTGCCAGCAGCTTGTATTCGGGCTACGAGCAGTACTTC
NA	NA	TRBJ2-3	TRBV6-5	12	CASIGESDTQYF	TGTGCCAGCATCGGGGAGTCAGATACGCAGTATTTT
NA	NA	TRBJ1-1	TRBV5-1	13	CASSLGSDTEAFF	TGCGCCAGCAGCTTAGGGAGTGACACTGAAGCTTTCTTT
NA	TRBD1	TRBJ1-3	TRBV12-5	19	CASGFGDDRALRSGNTIYF	TGTGCTAGTGGTTTCGGGGACGACAGGGCCCTCCGCTCTGGAAACACCATATATTTT
NA	NA	TRBJ2-2	TRBV12-5	15	CASVSGVGNTGELFF	TGTGCTAGTGTCTCAGGGGTTGGGAACACCGGGGAGCTGTTTTTT
NA	TRBD2	TRBJ2-1	TRBV5-6	16	CASSFPRGSSYNEQFF	TGTGCCAGCAGCTTCCCGCGGGGGAGCTCCTACAATGAGCAGTTCTTC
NA	NA	TRBJ2-7	TRBV11-3	16	CASSPRAQGLSYEQYF	TGTGCCAGCAGCCCCCGAGCCCAGGGCTTATCCTACGAGCAGTACTTC
NA	TRBD1	TRBJ2-2	TRBV7-2	16	CASSAAGTGNTGELFF	TGTGCCAGCAGCGCAGCCGGGACAGGGAACACCGGGGAGCTGTTTTTT